Listed below are T cell receptor beta chains from one sample, sequenced in a study of T-cell reconstitution after alpha-beta-depleted transplantation in children. TCRdb redid the calling of the PCR reads with MiXCR, one entry per CDR3 protein. The repertoire holds 250,000 to 400,000 distinct CDR3 sequences, with approximately 23% as singletons. The specimen comprised PBMCs, mostly from graft donor cells, sampled 180 days after TCRalphabeta/CD19-depleted stem cell transplant. These receptors were taken from a male patient younger than 18 who had a stem cell transplant for acute lymphoblastic leukemia, so the T cells may come from the graft donor. CDR3s include the opening cysteine and the closing phenylalanine or tryptophan. A D gene is named only where the DNA matches it firmly. For some rows the clone size is stated as once, few or many, or as a class when expanded; others skip it.

d_gene: TRBD2; abundance: few; j_gene: TRBJ2-7; v_gene: TRBV5-1; CDR3nt: TGCGCCAGCAGCCCTGCGGGAGTCTCGGGCCACGAGCAGTACTTC; CDR3aa: CASSPAGVSGHEQYF
d_gene: -; abundance: many; j_gene: TRBJ2-2; v_gene: TRBV4-1; CDR3nt: TGCGCCAGCAGCCCACGACTAGGACCTGGGGAGCTGTTTTTT; CDR3aa: CASSPRLGPGELFF
d_gene: -; abundance: -; j_gene: TRBJ1-2; v_gene: TRBV29-1; CDR3nt: TGCAGCGTTGAGGCAGCCCATGGCTACACCTTC; CDR3aa: CSVEAAHGYTF
d_gene: TRBD2; abundance: -; j_gene: TRBJ2-1; v_gene: TRBV20-1; CDR3nt: TGCAGTGCTAGATTGGGACTAGCGGGAGGTCAGTGGATCTTC; CDR3aa: CSARLGLAGGQWIF
d_gene: TRBD2; abundance: -; j_gene: TRBJ2-3; v_gene: TRBV5-1; CDR3nt: TGCGCCAGCAGCTACCCTCGGGGGAGGGCCTTTACGACAGATACGCAGTATTTT; CDR3aa: CASSYPRGRAFTTDTQYF
d_gene: -; abundance: -; j_gene: TRBJ2-5; v_gene: TRBV20-1; CDR3nt: TGCAGTGCTCGCGTCCCCCGAACGGGGTGGACCCAGTACTTC; CDR3aa: CSARVPRTGWTQYF
d_gene: -; abundance: -; j_gene: TRBJ2-5; v_gene: TRBV5-1; CDR3nt: TGCGCCAGCAGCCAGTCCGAGGCCTTCCAAGAGACCCAGTACTTC; CDR3aa: CASSQSEAFQETQYF
d_gene: TRBD2; abundance: -; j_gene: TRBJ2-1; v_gene: TRBV5-1; CDR3nt: TGCGCCAGCAGCTTGTTTCCACTCTACCCGGGACTAGCGGGAGAATTCTCCTACAATGAGCAGTTCTTC; CDR3aa: CASSLFPLYPGLAGEFSYNEQFF
d_gene: -; abundance: -; j_gene: TRBJ1-4; v_gene: TRBV29-1; CDR3nt: TGCAGCGCCCTCGACACTAATGAAAAACTGTTTTTT; CDR3aa: CSALDTNEKLFF
d_gene: -; abundance: -; j_gene: TRBJ2-1; v_gene: TRBV9; CDR3nt: TGTGCCAGCAGCTCCTGGGAAGGCAAGGCCTACAATGAGCAGTTCTTC; CDR3aa: CASSSWEGKAYNEQFF
d_gene: TRBD1; abundance: few; j_gene: TRBJ1-1; v_gene: TRBV5-1; CDR3nt: TGCGCCAGCAGCCCGAGGAGGACAGGGTTGAACACTGAAGCTTTCTTT; CDR3aa: CASSPRRTGLNTEAFF
d_gene: -; abundance: -; j_gene: TRBJ1-1; v_gene: TRBV6-1; CDR3nt: TGTGCCAGCGGCAGGGGAGGGGGGACTGAAGCTTTCTTT; CDR3aa: CASGRGGGTEAFF
d_gene: TRBD1; abundance: -; j_gene: TRBJ2-1; v_gene: TRBV3-1; CDR3nt: TGTGCCAGCAGCTATGCAGGGGACAGGGTCTACAATGAGCAGTTCTTC; CDR3aa: CASSYAGDRVYNEQFF
d_gene: -; abundance: -; j_gene: TRBJ2-3; v_gene: TRBV9; CDR3nt: TGTGCCAGCAGCGTCCGGGGAGTGACAGATACGCAGTATTTT; CDR3aa: CASSVRGVTDTQYF
d_gene: TRBD1; abundance: many; j_gene: TRBJ1-5; v_gene: TRBV7-3; CDR3nt: TGTGCCAGCAGCCTTGACAGGGATCAGCCCCAGCATTTT; CDR3aa: CASSLDRDQPQHF
d_gene: -; abundance: few; j_gene: TRBJ2-7; v_gene: TRBV25-1; CDR3nt: TGTGCCAGCAGTGACCCATCACAGGGAAGCGAGCAGTACTTC; CDR3aa: CASSDPSQGSEQYF
d_gene: -; abundance: few; j_gene: TRBJ1-5; v_gene: TRBV4-1; CDR3nt: TGCGCCAGCAGCCAAGTAAGGGAGAGGCCCCAGCATTTT; CDR3aa: CASSQVRERPQHF
d_gene: TRBD2; abundance: few; j_gene: TRBJ2-1; v_gene: TRBV9; CDR3nt: TGTGCCAGCCGGTCGGGAGCGGGAAATGAGCAGTTCTTC; CDR3aa: CASRSGAGNEQFF
d_gene: -; abundance: -; j_gene: TRBJ1-5; v_gene: TRBV12-3/TRBV12-4; CDR3nt: TGTGCCAGCACCCGGAGAAATCAGCCCCAGCATTTT; CDR3aa: CASTRRNQPQHF
d_gene: -; abundance: once; j_gene: TRBJ1-1; v_gene: TRBV4-1; CDR3nt: TGCGCCAGCAGCCAAGCCTACAGGGCCCAGAACACTGAAGCTTTCTTT; CDR3aa: CASSQAYRAQNTEAFF
d_gene: TRBD2; abundance: -; j_gene: TRBJ2-1; v_gene: TRBV6-1; CDR3nt: TGTGCCAGCAGGGGACTAGCGGAGGGGAATGAGCAGTTCTTC; CDR3aa: CASRGLAEGNEQFF
d_gene: TRBD2; abundance: few; j_gene: TRBJ2-3; v_gene: TRBV6-1; CDR3nt: TGTGCCAGCCAGATGCTAGCGGGCGGTGATACGCAGTATTTT; CDR3aa: CASQMLAGGDTQYF